The 27 T cell receptor beta chains presented below share a single source sample, sequenced in a study of PD-1 blockade in classical Hodgkin lymphoma. Measured with immunoSEQ multiplex PCR; TCRdb has only the in-frame clones, and not every one. The repertoire holds approximately 98,000 clones, 89% seen once, with just under 20% in the top ten. All patients relapsed after autologous stem cell transplantation, and brentuximab vedotin exposure varied. This sample comprised peripheral blood mononuclear cells (PBMCs), obtained before the second cycle of nivolumab. These TCRs come from a human donor with classical Hodgkin lymphoma.

The chain combines TRBV5-4 with TRBJ2-4, with D unresolved. CDR1 is SGHNT and CDR2 is YYREEE in the germline V gene (reference sequence). The CDR3 length is 16 residues. The germline V and J ends were trimmed by 1 base and 0 bases, with 11 bases remaining between them. CDR3 DNA sequence: TGTGCCAGCAGCTTGAACCAGGATATAGCCAAAAACATTCAGTACTTC. Its translation is CASSLNQDIAKNIQYF.

The rearrangement joins TRBV9 to TRBJ2-5, with D possibly being TRBD2 (6 bases). Trimming stripped 4 bases from V and 2 bases from J, with 15 bases between. The germline V gene encodes CDR1 SGDLS and CDR2 YYNGEE. The CDR3 spans 15 residues. In DNA, the CDR3 is TGTGCCAGCAGCTTAACCGGGAGAGATCAAGAGACCCAGTACTTC. This encodes CASSLTGRDQETQYF.

The chain carries TRBV27 and TRBJ2-1, with 9 bases aligning to TRBD2. Germline trimming cut 0 bases from V and 0 bases from J; bases unmatched to any gene: 9. Germline V gene sequence: CDR1 MNHEY, CDR2 SMNVEV (reference sequence). This CDR3 contains 19 residues. The CDR3 loop reads CASSLSVRAGGISYNEQFF. The CDR3 DNA is TGTGCCAGCAGTTTATCGGTAAGAGCGGGAGGAATCTCCTACAATGAGCAGTTCTTC.

This sequence joins TRBV7-2 and TRBJ2-4; a weak D match, TRBD2 (6 bases). The CDR3 loop spans 16 amino acids. Per germline, CDR1 SGHTA and CDR2 FQGNSA. V was cut by 4 bases and J by 7 bases, with 20 bases left in between. The CDR3 coding sequence is TGTGCCAGCAGCTCCAATTCAGGGCGGGGATGGAACATTCAGTACTTC. Its protein product is CASSSNSGRGWNIQYF.

Points on this clone: One end of the junction does not line up with germline, which may come from a read error. The rearrangement uses TRBV7-2 and TRBJ2-7, with 9 bases lining up with TRBD2. The germline CDR1 and CDR2 sequences are SGHTA and FQGNSA. The CDR3 spans 16 residues. CDR3 nucleotide sequence: TGTGCCAGCAGCCCAGGGACTAGCCGAGTCTCCTACGAGCAGCACTTC. It yields the protein CASSPGTSRVSYEQHF.

V is TRBV6-5 and J is TRBJ2-3; a weak D match, TRBD1 (6 bases). The CDR3 is 16 residues long. The V end was cut by 0 bases, the J end by 2 bases, with 12 bases between. In germline, CDR1 is MNHEY, CDR2 SVGAGI. The CDR3: CASSYSIGGDTDTQYF. CDR3 DNA: TGTGCCAGCAGTTACTCGATTGGGGGCGACACAGATACGCAGTATTTT.

V and J are TRBV15 and TRBJ1-2, with D hard to call. CDR3 length equals 15 residues. The V gene's germline CDR1 is LNHNV and CDR2 YYDKDF (reference sequence). V dropped 0 bases and J dropped 7 bases, with 15 bases sitting between them. CDR3 region: CATSRDPSTSSGYTF. The CDR3 DNA follows: TGTGCCACCAGCAGAGATCCCTCCACCTCTAGTGGCTACACCTTC.

CDR3 bases: TGTGCCAGCAGCCACATGTCAGGGGGCAAGGACTATGGCTACACCTTC. It yields the protein CASSHMSGGKDYGYTF. This sequence joins TRBV7-7 and TRBJ1-2; 8 nucleotides line up with TRBD1. Losses at the gene ends were 5 bases for V and 3 bases for J; bases not matched to a gene: 11. The germline V gene has CDR1 SSHAT and CDR2 FNYEAQ (reference sequence). The CDR3 loop spans 16 amino acids.

This sequence joins TRBV5-1 and TRBJ2-5; unclear D gene. Per germline, CDR1 SGHRS and CDR2 YFSETQ. Trimming stripped 5 bases from V and 5 bases from J, with 13 bases between. The CDR3 has 13 amino acids. This CDR3 reads CASRLPGRETQYF. CDR3 DNA: TGCGCCAGCAGACTGCCGGGCCGGGAGACCCAGTACTTC.

About this clone itself: One end of the junction does not line up with germline, which may come from a read error. The sample contains more than one DNA sequence encoding this CDR3. The V and J genes are TRBV7-9 and TRBJ2-2, with unresolved D. The CDR3 runs to 16 residues. Germline V CDR1 and CDR2: SEHNR, FQNEAQ (reference sequence). The CDR3 reads CASSLGADANTGELFF. CDR3 sequence (DNA): TGTGCCAGCAGCTTAGGGGCTGACGCGAACACTGGGGAGCTGTTTTTT.

CDR3 residues: CASNLGPPTPTGELFF. The CDR3 DNA sequence: TGTGCCAGCAATCTCGGGCCTCCTACTCCCACCGGGGAGCTGTTTTTT. The chain links TRBV6-6 to TRBJ2-2; D is unclear. The CDR3 sequence is 16 residues long. The V and J ends lost 7 bases and 4 bases respectively, with 19 bases between them. Germline CDR1 is MNHNY and CDR2 is SVGAGI (reference sequence).

This CDR3 reads CASSLLGAGGSYEQYF. In DNA, the CDR3 is TGCGCCAGCAGCTTATTGGGAGCGGGAGGGTCCTACGAGCAGTACTTC. The J gene is TRBJ2-7, the V gene TRBV5-1; 10 bases map to TRBD2. There are 16 residues in the CDR3. V trimming: 2 bases; J trimming: 1 base; junction bases outside the gene matches: 6. Germline values: CDR1 SGHRS, CDR2 YFSETQ.

V is TRBV19 and J is TRBJ2-3; TRBD2 matches 9 bases. Germline CDR1 and CDR2: LNHDA and SQIVND (reference sequence). The CDR3 is 15 residues long. J was trimmed by 2 bases and V by 5 bases; bases with no gene match: 5. CDR3 DNA: TGTGCCAGTAGTGGCCTAGCGGGATTCACAGATACGCAGTATTTT. This encodes CASSGLAGFTDTQYF.

This clone was observed a single time. The CDR3 loop is CASSIGTGSVGADTQYF. The CDR3 coding sequence is TGTGCCAGTAGTATCGGGACAGGGTCGGTGGGAGCAGATACGCAGTATTTT. This rearrangement joins TRBV19 to TRBJ2-3, with TRBD1 matching 9 bases. The V and J ends lost 3 bases and 4 bases, in that order; junction bases with no gene match: 11. This CDR3 region has 17 residues. Germline-derived CDR1 and CDR2 are LNHDA and SQIVND (reference sequence).

The chain employs TRBV19 and TRBJ2-1; a possible D gene is TRBD2 (5 bases). The CDR3 has 14 residues. V dropped 3 bases and J dropped 6 bases, with 12 bases sitting between them. From germline, CDR1 is LNHDA and CDR2 SQIVND (reference sequence). CDR3 nucleotides: TGTGCCAGTAGTATTAGAGGGTCAGGCAATGAGCAGTTCTTC. Residues: CASSIRGSGNEQFF.

V gene TRBV5-1 combines with J gene TRBJ2-4; possible D gene TRBD1, 6 bases. CDR1 and CDR2 (germline): SGHRS, YFSETQ. This CDR3 comprises 16 residues. Deletions cut 7 bases from V and 1 base from J, with 18 bases between. The CDR3 region has the DNA TGCGCCAGCGCCCTCCAGGCAGACAGGGCCAAAAACATTCAGTACTTC. Its protein product is CASALQADRAKNIQYF.

The chain couples TRBV25-1 to TRBJ2-5; TRBD2 might be the D (5 bases). Germline CDR1 is MGHDK and CDR2 is SYGVNS. The length of the CDR3 is 16 residues. The V and J ends lost 6 bases and 0 bases respectively, with 17 bases between them. The CDR3 protein is CASSEVGEAYQETQYF. CDR3 bases: TGTGCCAGCAGCGAAGTGGGAGAGGCGTACCAAGAGACCCAGTACTTC.

The V and J genes are TRBV19 and TRBJ1-5, with D tentatively TRBD1 (6 bases). V dropped 3 bases and J dropped 0 bases, with 15 bases sitting between them. The CDR3 contains 17 residues. The germline V gene encodes CDR1 LNHDA and CDR2 SQIVND (reference sequence). In nucleotides, the CDR3 is TGTGCCAGTAGTATCTGGACAGCCCTATATAGCAATCAGCCCCAGCATTTT. It is translated as CASSIWTALYSNQPQHF.

The chain combines TRBV27 with TRBJ1-2, with 9 bases that match TRBD1. Looked up from germline, CDR1 is MNHEY and CDR2 is SMNVEV (reference sequence). This CDR3 has 14 residues. Trimming took 1 base from V and 8 from J; bases not matched to a gene: 5. CDR3 in amino acids: CASSLYRQGEGYTF. In DNA, the CDR3 is TGTGCCAGCAGTTTATACAGACAGGGGGAAGGCTACACCTTC.

The V gene is TRBV10-2, the J gene TRBJ2-7; 16 bases are shared with TRBD2. Trimming removed 6 bases from V and 6 bases from J; junction bases left unmatched: 8. The CDR3 contains 16 residues. Germline CDR1 WSHSY, CDR2 SAAADI. The CDR3 reads CASRGLAGGPSSEQYF. The CDR3 DNA reads TGCGCCAGCAGGGGACTAGCGGGAGGGCCAAGCTCCGAGCAGTACTTC.

This rearrangement joins TRBV2 to TRBJ1-2, with D perhaps TRBD1 (5 bases). In germline, CDR1 is SNHLY, CDR2 FYNNEI. The CDR3 spans 15 residues. Deletions cut 7 bases from V and 8 bases from J, with 23 bases between. In DNA form, the CDR3 reads TGTGCCAGCACCCCCGAAGCCCCGGGACTGGGGGGCTACACCTTC. It specifies CASTPEAPGLGGYTF. Based on the CDR3 plus reference TRBV2 and TRBJ1-2, the full variable domain is EPEVTQTPSHQVTQMGQEVILRCVPISNHLYFYWYRQILGQKVEFLVSFYNNEISEKSEIFDDQFSVERPDGSNFTLKIRSTKLEDSAMYFCASTPEAPGLGGYTFGSGTRLTVV.

The chain is built from TRBV2 and TRBJ1-1; 9 positions match TRBD1. The germline V gene has CDR1 SNHLY and CDR2 FYNNEI. This CDR3 comprises 17 residues. Trimming removed 8 bases from V and 0 bases from J; junction bases left unmatched: 13. CDR3 nucleotide sequence: TGTGCCAGCCCGTTGAGTGGGACAGGGCCCATGAACACTGAAGCTTTCTTT. Amino acid sequence: CASPLSGTGPMNTEAFF.

The rearrangement uses TRBV19 and TRBJ1-1, with 8 bases identical to TRBD1. The V gene end was trimmed by 3 bases and the J gene end by 0 bases; junction bases not matched to a gene: 6. Germline CDR1 LNHDA, CDR2 SQIVND (reference sequence). The CDR3 sequence is 16 residues long. DNA of the CDR3: TGTGCCAGTAGTATCGGAGGGGACAGGTTGAACACTGAAGCTTTCTTT. Its translation is CASSIGGDRLNTEAFF.

The chain recombines TRBV5-8 with TRBJ1-4, with TRBD1 matching 7 bases. CDR1 is SGHTS and CDR2 is YDEGEE in the germline V gene. The V segment lost 0 bases and the J segment 4 bases; nucleotides outside the gene matches: 12. The CDR3 totals 18 residues. Written as DNA, the CDR3 is TGTGCCAGCAGCTTGGATGGAGGAGACAGGGCGGGTAATGAAAAACTGTTTTTT. This sequence encodes CASSLDGGDRAGNEKLFF.

The rearrangement links TRBV2 to TRBJ1-1; 8 bases match TRBD1. CDR3 length: 15 residues. Trimming at V came to 5 bases and at J to 5 bases, leaving 10 bases not matched to a gene. Germline V gives CDR1 SNHLY, CDR2 FYNNEI. The CDR3 loop is CASSPADRVGTEAFF. The DNA for the CDR3 is TGTGCCAGCAGTCCCGCGGACAGGGTCGGGACTGAAGCTTTCTTT.

The chain uses TRBV7-2 and TRBJ2-7; no firm D call. V lost 2 bases and J lost 1, with 6 bases in between. Germline assignment: CDR1 SGHTA and CDR2 FQGNSA. The CDR3 runs to 13 residues. CDR3 sequence (DNA): TGTGCCAGCAGCTTACAGTCTTCCTACGAGCAGTACTTC. Its translation: CASSLQSSYEQYF.

The chain uses TRBV7-8 and TRBJ2-5, with unresolved D. The CDR3 has 13 amino acids. The germline CDR1 and CDR2 sequences are SGHVS and FQNEAQ. Trimming took off 3 bases at V and 2 bases at J, with 7 bases between the two ends. The CDR3 sequence: CASSFGPQETQYF. Written as DNA, the CDR3 is TGTGCCAGCAGCTTTGGGCCTCAAGAGACCCAGTACTTC.